These 9 T cell receptor beta chains were all obtained from the same sample, sequenced in a study of identical twins. TCRdb reprocessed the 5' RACE reads via MiXCR and lists one record per CDR3 protein. The table has about 530,000 distinct CDR3 sequences, around 24% seen once. The same data also contributed to another study, on yellow fever vaccine responses in identical twins.

Material for sequencing was CD4+ T cells sorted from blood. The receptors stem from a woman aged 18-30 years in good health.

The chain joins TRBV5-6 to TRBJ2-5; a possible D gene is TRBD2 (6 bases). The CDR3 extends over 16 amino acids. The V end lost 4 bases, the J end lost 2 bases, and 18 bases lay between the germline ends. From germline, CDR1 is SGHDT and CDR2 YYEEEE. CDR3 nucleotide sequence: TGTGCCAGCAGCCGTCCTCGGGACTGGGAGCAAGAGACCCAGTACTTC. Its protein product is CASSRPRDWEQETQYF.

This clonotype was counted ten times or more. The chain links TRBV12-3 or TRBV12-4 to TRBJ2-1, with D possibly matching TRBD2 (5 bases). V dropped 3 bases and J dropped 9 bases, with 6 bases sitting between them. The CDR3 length is 11 residues. The CDR3 DNA reads TGTGCCAGCAGTTTGGGGAGTGAGCAGTTCTTC. Protein: CASSLGSEQFF.

This clonotype showed up just once. This sequence joins TRBV2 and TRBJ2-1; D uncertain. This CDR3 region has 12 residues. Looked up from germline, CDR1 is SNHLY and CDR2 is FYNNEI. V lost 2 bases and J lost 5, with 4 bases in between. The CDR3, as DNA: TGTGCCAGCAGTGAACCGGACAATGAGCAGTTCTTC. Translated, it gives CASSEPDNEQFF.

This clonotype was recorded a few times. The V gene is TRBV5-1, the J gene TRBJ2-3, with 9 bases fitting TRBD2. Losses at the gene ends were 0 bases for V and 0 bases for J; bases not matched to a gene: 2. The CDR3 totals 16 residues. Germline V gives CDR1 SGHRS, CDR2 YFSETQ. CDR3 DNA: TGCGCCAGCAGCTTGGGTAGCGGGGGAAGCACAGATACGCAGTATTTT. Encoded protein: CASSLGSGGSTDTQYF.

In this sample, this clonotype turned up a few times. Here the CDR3 reads CSANPGAGVSYEQYF. The CDR3 DNA sequence: TGCAGTGCTAACCCCGGAGCGGGAGTTTCCTACGAGCAGTACTTC. This sequence joins TRBV20-1 and TRBJ2-7; 8 positions match TRBD2. The V and J ends lost 4 bases and 1 base, in that order; junction bases with no gene match: 9. Per the germline V gene, CDR1 is DFQATT and CDR2 is SNEGSKA (reference sequence). The CDR3 extends over 15 amino acids.

This clonotype turned up a few times. This sequence joins TRBV2 and TRBJ2-3; a weak D match, TRBD1 (5 bases). This CDR3 comprises 14 residues. In germline, CDR1 is SNHLY, CDR2 FYNNEI. The germline V and J ends were trimmed by 4 bases and 2 bases, with 10 bases remaining between them. The CDR3 protein is CASSGQGTTDTQYF. In nucleotides, the CDR3 is TGTGCCAGCAGTGGCCAGGGAACCACAGATACGCAGTATTTT.

CDR3 in amino acids: CASSSDHTQYF. CDR3 DNA sequence: TGTGCCAGCAGCTCCGACCATACGCAGTATTTT. This chain joins TRBV3-1 and TRBJ2-3; D is unclear. The CDR3 sequence is 11 residues long. Germline loops: CDR1 LGHDT, CDR2 YNNKEL (reference sequence). Trimming left V 5 bases short and J 7 bases short, with 7 bases between.

This clonotype was picked up a small number of times. In DNA, the CDR3 is TGTGCCAGCAGCGTAGACCCACTAGCGTCCGCGACAGATACGCAGTATTTT. It translates to CASSVDPLASATDTQYF. The V call is TRBV9, the J call TRBJ2-3; 7 bases match TRBD2. This CDR3 has 17 residues. The V gene end was trimmed by 0 bases and the J gene end by 3 bases; junction bases not matched to a gene: 10. Germline CDR1 reads SGDLS; CDR2 reads YYNGEE.

The chain links TRBV7-9 to TRBJ1-1; no clear D gene. Per germline, CDR1 SEHNR and CDR2 FQNEAQ (reference sequence). The length of the CDR3 is 12 residues. Trimming removed 4 bases from V and 3 bases from J, with 6 bases in between. The CDR3 spells CASSSLDTEAFF. In DNA form, the CDR3 reads TGTGCCAGCAGCTCCCTGGACACTGAAGCTTTCTTT.